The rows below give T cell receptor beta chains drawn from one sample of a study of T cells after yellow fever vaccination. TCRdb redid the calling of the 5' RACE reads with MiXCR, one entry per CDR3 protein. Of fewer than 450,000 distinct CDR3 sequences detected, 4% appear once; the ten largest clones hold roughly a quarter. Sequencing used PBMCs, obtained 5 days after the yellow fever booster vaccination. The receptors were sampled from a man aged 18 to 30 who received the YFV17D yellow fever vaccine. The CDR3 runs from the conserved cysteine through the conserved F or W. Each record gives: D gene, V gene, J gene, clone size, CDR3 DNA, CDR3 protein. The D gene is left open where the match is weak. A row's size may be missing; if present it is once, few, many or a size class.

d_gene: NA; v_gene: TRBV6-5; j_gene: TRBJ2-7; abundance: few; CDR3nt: TGTGCCAGCAGCTCCTCGGGTTTCGGGGGCGAATACGAGCAGTACTTC; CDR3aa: CASSSSGFGGEYEQYF
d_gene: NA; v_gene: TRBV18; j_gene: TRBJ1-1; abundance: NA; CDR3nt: TGTGCCAGCTCAGCTGACAGGATAGAAGCTTTCTTT; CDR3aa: CASSADRIEAFF
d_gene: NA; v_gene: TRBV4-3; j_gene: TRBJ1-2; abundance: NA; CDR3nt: TGCGCCAGCAGCCAATTCGGAAGGGGCTACACCTTC; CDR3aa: CASSQFGRGYTF
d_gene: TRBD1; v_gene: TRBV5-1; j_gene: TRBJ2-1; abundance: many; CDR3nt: TGCGCCAGCAGCCTAGGGACAGGGGCGGGTGAGCAGTTCTTC; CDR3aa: CASSLGTGAGEQFF
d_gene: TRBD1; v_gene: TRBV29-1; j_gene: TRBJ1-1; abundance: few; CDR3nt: TGCAGCGTTTCCGGACAGGGAGGTAGGCGATCCACTGAAGCTTTCTTT; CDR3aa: CSVSGQGGRRSTEAFF
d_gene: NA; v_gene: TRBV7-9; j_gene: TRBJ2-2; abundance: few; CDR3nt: TGTGCCAGCAGCTTAGGAGATGGGGGCACCGGGGAGCTGTTTTTT; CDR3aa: CASSLGDGGTGELFF
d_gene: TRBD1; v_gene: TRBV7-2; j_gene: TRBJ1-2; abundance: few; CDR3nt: TGTGCCAGCAGCTTCACAGGGGGCCCCTATGGCTACACCTTC; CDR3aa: CASSFTGGPYGYTF
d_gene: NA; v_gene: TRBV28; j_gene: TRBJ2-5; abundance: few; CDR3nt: TGTGCCAGCAGTTTAAAAAGGGAGACCCAGTACTTC; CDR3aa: CASSLKRETQYF
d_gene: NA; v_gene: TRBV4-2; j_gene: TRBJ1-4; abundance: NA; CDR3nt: TGTGCCAGCAGCCCTAGAGGGGGGCTGGGTGAAAAACTGTTTTTT; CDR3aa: CASSPRGGLGEKLFF
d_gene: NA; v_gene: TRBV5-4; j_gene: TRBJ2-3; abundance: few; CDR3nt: TGTGCCAGCACCTTTAGAGGGGAAGATACGCAGTATTTT; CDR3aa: CASTFRGEDTQYF
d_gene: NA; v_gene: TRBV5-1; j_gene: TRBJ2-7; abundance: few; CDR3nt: TGCGCCAGCAGCGGGGCCGGACAGTTTAGCTCCTACGAGCAGTACTTC; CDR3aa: CASSGAGQFSSYEQYF
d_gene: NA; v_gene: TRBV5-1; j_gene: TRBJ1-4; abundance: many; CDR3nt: TGCGCCAGCAGCTCCATCCCCAATGAAAAACTGTTTTTT; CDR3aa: CASSSIPNEKLFF
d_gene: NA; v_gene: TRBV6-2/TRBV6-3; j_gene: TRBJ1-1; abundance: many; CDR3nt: TGTGCCAGCAGTTACTACGGGGGAAACACTGAAGCTTTCTTT; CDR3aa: CASSYYGGNTEAFF
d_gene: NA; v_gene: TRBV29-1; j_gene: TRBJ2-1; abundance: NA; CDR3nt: TGCAGCGTTGCTTCAGCGAGGGCTTGGAATGAGCAGTTCTTC; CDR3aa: CSVASARAWNEQFF
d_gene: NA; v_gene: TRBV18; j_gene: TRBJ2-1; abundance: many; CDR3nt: TGTGCCAGCTCACCAGACCTAGCCGAAGTTGAGCAGTTCTTC; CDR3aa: CASSPDLAEVEQFF
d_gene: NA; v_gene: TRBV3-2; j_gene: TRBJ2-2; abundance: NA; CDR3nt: TGTGCCAGCAGCCAAGAAGAAGGGGGCGTTCCGGGCACCGGGGAGCTGTTTTTT; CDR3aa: CASSQEEGGVPGTGELFF
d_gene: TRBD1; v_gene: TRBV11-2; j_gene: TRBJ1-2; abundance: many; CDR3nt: TGTGCCAGCAGCGGATTCCGGGACAGGGCGGCTGGCTACACCTTC; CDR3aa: CASSGFRDRAAGYTF
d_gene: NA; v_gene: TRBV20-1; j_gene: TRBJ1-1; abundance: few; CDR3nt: TGCAGTGCTAGGGGTCCCGGGACAAAGAACACTGAAGCTTTCTTT; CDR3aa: CSARGPGTKNTEAFF
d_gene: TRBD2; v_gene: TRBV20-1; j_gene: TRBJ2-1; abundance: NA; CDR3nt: TGCAGTGCGGACCGACTAGCGGGGGCTTCAAATGAGCAGTTCTTC; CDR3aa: CSADRLAGASNEQFF
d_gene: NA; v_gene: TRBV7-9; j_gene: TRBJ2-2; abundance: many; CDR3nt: TGTGCCAGCAGCAACCACAGTCCCGGGGAGCTGTTTTTT; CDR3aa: CASSNHSPGELFF
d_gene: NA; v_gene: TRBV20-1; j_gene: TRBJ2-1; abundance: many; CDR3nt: TGCAGTGGGCTGGCCAATGAGCAGTTCTTC; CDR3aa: CSGLANEQFF
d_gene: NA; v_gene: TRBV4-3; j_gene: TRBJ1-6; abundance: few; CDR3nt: TGCGCCAGCAGCCCCACAGGGTTTAATTCACCCCTCCACTTT; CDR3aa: CASSPTGFNSPLHF
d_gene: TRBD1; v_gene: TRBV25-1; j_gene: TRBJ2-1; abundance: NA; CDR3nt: TGTGCCAGCAGTGAATTGGGACAGATCAATGAGCAGTTCTTC; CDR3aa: CASSELGQINEQFF
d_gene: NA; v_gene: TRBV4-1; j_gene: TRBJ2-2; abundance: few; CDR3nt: TGCGCCAGCAGCCATAGGGCTACAGGACCCACCGGGGAGCTGTTTTTT; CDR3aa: CASSHRATGPTGELFF
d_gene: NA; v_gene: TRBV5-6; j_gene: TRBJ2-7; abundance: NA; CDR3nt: TGTGCCAGCAGCTTGCCCGGGTCGGGCTACGAGCAGTACTTC; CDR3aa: CASSLPGSGYEQYF
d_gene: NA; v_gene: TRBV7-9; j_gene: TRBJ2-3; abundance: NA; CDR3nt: TGTGCCAGCAGCACAACAGGGACCAGGGGCACAGATACGCAGTATTTT; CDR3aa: CASSTTGTRGTDTQYF
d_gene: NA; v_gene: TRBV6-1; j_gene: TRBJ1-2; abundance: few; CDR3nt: TGTGCCAGCTCGGAAGGCCCGAACTATGGCTACACCTTC; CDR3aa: CASSEGPNYGYTF
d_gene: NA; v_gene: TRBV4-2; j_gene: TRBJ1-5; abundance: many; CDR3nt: TGTGCCAGCAGCCAAGGTTCCGGGAGCAATCAGCCCCAGCATTTT; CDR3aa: CASSQGSGSNQPQHF
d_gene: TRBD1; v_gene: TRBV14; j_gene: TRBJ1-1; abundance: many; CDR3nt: TGTGCCAGCAGCCAACAGGGGGCATTGGGAACTGAAGCTTTCTTT; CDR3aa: CASSQQGALGTEAFF
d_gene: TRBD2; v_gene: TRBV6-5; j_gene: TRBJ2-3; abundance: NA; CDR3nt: TGTGCCAGCAGCCGCCTGGGACTAGTTGGTTCGGATACGCAGTATTTT; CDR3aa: CASSRLGLVGSDTQYF
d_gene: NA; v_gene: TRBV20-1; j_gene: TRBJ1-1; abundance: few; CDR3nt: TGCAGTGCTAGAGACCCCACAGCTGACACTGAAGCTTTCTTT; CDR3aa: CSARDPTADTEAFF
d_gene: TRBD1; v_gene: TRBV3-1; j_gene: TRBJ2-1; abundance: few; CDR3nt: TGTGCCAGCAGCCGACCGACGGGGACAGGAAAATACAATGAGCAGTTCTTC; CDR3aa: CASSRPTGTGKYNEQFF
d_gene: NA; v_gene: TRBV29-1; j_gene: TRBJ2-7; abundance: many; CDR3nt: TGCAGCGTGGCACAGAGGGACGAGCAGTACTTC; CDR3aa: CSVAQRDEQYF
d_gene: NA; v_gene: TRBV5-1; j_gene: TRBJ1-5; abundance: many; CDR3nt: TGCGCCAGCAGCCCCGAGGGGGGGAATAGCAATCAGCCCCAGCATTTT; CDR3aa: CASSPEGGNSNQPQHF
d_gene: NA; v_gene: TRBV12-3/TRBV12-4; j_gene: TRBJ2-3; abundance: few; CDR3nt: TGTGCCAGCACCGGGTGGACAGCAGATACGCAGTATTTT; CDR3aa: CASTGWTADTQYF
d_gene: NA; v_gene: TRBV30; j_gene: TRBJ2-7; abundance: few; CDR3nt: TGTGCCTGGAGTCATTCAGGGGAGCGCGAGCAGTACTTC; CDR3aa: CAWSHSGEREQYF
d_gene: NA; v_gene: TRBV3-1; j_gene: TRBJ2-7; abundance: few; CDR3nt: TGTGCCAGCAGCCAAGGGGGAATTGAGCAGTACTTC; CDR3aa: CASSQGGIEQYF
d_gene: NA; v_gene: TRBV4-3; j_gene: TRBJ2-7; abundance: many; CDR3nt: TGCGCCAGCAGCCAAAGGGTTTCCCGGGGGCAAACTTCCAACGAGCAGTACTTC; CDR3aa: CASSQRVSRGQTSNEQYF
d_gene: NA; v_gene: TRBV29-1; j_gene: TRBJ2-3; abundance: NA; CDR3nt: TGCAGCCCCAAAAGCACAGATACGCAGTATTTT; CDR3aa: CSPKSTDTQYF
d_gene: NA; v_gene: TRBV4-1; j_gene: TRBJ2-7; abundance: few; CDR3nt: TGCGCCAGCAGCCTCCAGTCTTCGGCCGGGACTCGTTCCTACGAGCAGTACTTC; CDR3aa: CASSLQSSAGTRSYEQYF
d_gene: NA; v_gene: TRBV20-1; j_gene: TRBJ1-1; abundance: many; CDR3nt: TGCAGTGGAACGACAGACAACACTGAAGCTTTCTTT; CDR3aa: CSGTTDNTEAFF
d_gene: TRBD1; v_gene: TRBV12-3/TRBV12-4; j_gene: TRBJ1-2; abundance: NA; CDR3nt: TGTGCCAGCAGGCGACAGGGGCCCTCCCCTTATGGCTACACCTTC; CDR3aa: CASRRQGPSPYGYTF
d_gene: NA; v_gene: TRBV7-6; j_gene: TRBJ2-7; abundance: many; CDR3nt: TGTGCCAGCAGTGGCCCCGGGCAAGGGGGGGAGCAGTACTTC; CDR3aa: CASSGPGQGGEQYF
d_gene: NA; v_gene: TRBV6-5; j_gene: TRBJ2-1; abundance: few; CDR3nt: TGTGCCAGCAGTTACCTCCCGGCGGGCTACAATGAGCAGTTCTTC; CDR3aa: CASSYLPAGYNEQFF
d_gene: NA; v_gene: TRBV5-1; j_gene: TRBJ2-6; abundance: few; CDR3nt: TGCGCCAGCAGCTCAAACATAACTGGGGCCAACGTCCTGACTTTC; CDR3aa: CASSSNITGANVLTF